Reported below is one T cell receptor beta chain. Its target is unknown. Germline CDR1 is SGHAT and CDR2 is FQDESV (reference sequence). J lost 0 bases, V lost 8 bases, and 12 bases had no gene match. This CDR3 comprises 16 residues. The sample is drawn from a study of graft-versus-host responses after intestinal transplantation. Study observations and caveats: Some GvH clones appeared in ileal mucosa or blood before recipient bone marrow.

Clones were sequenced by immunoSEQ multiplex PCR, and TCRdb holds only the in-frame ones, with some missing. The data contain approximately 68,000 clones, 90% of them singletons. The chain uses TRBV11-1 and TRBJ1-1; 7 bases are shared with TRBD1. Specimen: unstimulated CD8+ T cells sorted from spleen or lymph node cells, collected before transplant. The TCR was taken from a human donor who was the organ donor for an intestinal transplant. CDR3 coding DNA: TGTGCCAGCGAGTCGGCCGGGACAGCCATGAACACTGAAGCTTTCTTT. Translated, it gives CASESAGTAMNTEAFF.